This entry lists 30 T cell receptor beta chains sequenced from one sample in a study of blood T cells in healthy people across ages (dated by TCRdb to between 2015 and 2017). The protocol used for the library was 5' RACE. The sequencer listed for this sample is Illumina HiSeq 2500. The second PCR ran for roughly 7 to 12 cycles and used a J-beta primer mix along with a sample-barcoded 5' primer. In-frame beta chains were kept once TCRdb had trimmed the public reads at Q25 with fastp and called clones with MiXCR. Rows with a matching CDR3 protein are joined into one entry that keeps the most common DNA and genes. This sample is represented by approximately 960,000 distinct CDR3 sequences; 25% to 35% of them were singletons. In total, the top ten clones hold roughly 10% of the sample. These same records also appear under a second study, on T cells of mothers and their children.

The sequencing sample was made of blood. Every receptor here comes from a woman in her forties in good health.

The chain joins TRBV28 to TRBJ1-6, with a tentative D call TRBD1 (6 bases). The ends were cut back, 6 bases at V and 9 bases at J, with 15 bases in the middle. Per the germline V gene, CDR1 is MDHEN and CDR2 is SYDVKM. The CDR3 is made up of 14 amino acids. CDR3 sequence: CASSFGTRVSPLHF. The CDR3 DNA reads as TGTGCCAGCAGCTTCGGGACACGAGTTTCACCCCTCCACTTT. Filled out from reference TRBV28 and TRBJ1-6, the complete variable domain reads DVKVTQSSRYLVKRTGEKVFLECVQDMDHENMFWYRQDPGLGLRLIYFSYDVKMKEKGDIPEGYSVSREKKERFSLILESASTNQTSMYLCASSFGTRVSPLHFGNGTRLTVT.

This chain links TRBV7-9 with TRBJ1-2, with 7 bases lining up with TRBD1. The CDR3 extends over 15 amino acids. Germline V lookup: CDR1 SEHNR, CDR2 FQNEAQ (reference sequence). The J segment lost 0 bases and the V segment lost 4 bases, leaving 5 bases of the junction unmatched. The CDR3 loop is CASSSGTAANYGYTF. CDR3 DNA: TGTGCCAGCAGCTCCGGGACAGCGGCTAACTATGGCTACACCTTC.

V is TRBV4-1 and J is TRBJ1-6; possibly TRBD1 for D (6 bases). Germline V lookup: CDR1 MGHRA, CDR2 YSYEKL. Between the trimmed V and J ends, which lost 1 base and 11 bases, there was a span of 15 bases. This CDR3 has 15 residues. Here the CDR3 DNA reads TGCGCCAGCAGCCAAGGTTCAGGGGTGGGTCCACCCCTCCACTTT. Protein sequence: CASSQGSGVGPPLHF.

The genes are TRBV9 and TRBJ2-2; 12 bases are a match to TRBD2. This CDR3 region has 16 residues. The germline V gene has CDR1 SGDLS and CDR2 YYNGEE. V trimming: 3 bases; J trimming: 6 bases; junction bases outside the gene matches: 6. This CDR3 is CASSGRLAGVSGELFF. The CDR3 nucleotides read TGTGCCAGCAGCGGCCGACTAGCGGGGGTCTCCGGGGAGCTGTTTTTT.

This clonotype was found a few times. The V and J genes are TRBV2 and TRBJ1-6, with D possibly TRBD1 on 5 matching bases. Germline assignment: CDR1 SNHLY and CDR2 FYNNEI. V lost 6 bases, J lost 12 bases, and 12 bases lay in between. This CDR3 is 12 amino acids long. CDR3 sequence (DNA): TGTGCCAGCAGGACGGGGCGAGGACCCCTCCACTTT. Its protein is CASRTGRGPLHF. Combining the CDR3 with reference TRBV2 and TRBJ1-6 gives the whole variable domain EPEVTQTPSHQVTQMGQEVILRCVPISNHLYFYWYRQILGQKVEFLVSFYNNEISEKSEIFDDQFSVERPDGSNFTLKIRSTKLEDSAMYFCASRTGRGPLHFGNGTRLTVT.

The rearrangement joins TRBV7-2 to TRBJ2-1, with 8 bases lining up with TRBD2. Germline V gene lookup returns CDR1 SGHTA and CDR2 FQGNSA. The V and J ends lost 5 bases and 7 bases, in that order; junction bases with no gene match: 13. The CDR3 is 16 residues long. The DNA of the CDR3 is TGTGCCAGCAGCCATCTAGCGGGCTTGCCCGTAAATGAGCAGTTCTTC. Translated: CASSHLAGLPVNEQFF.

This clonotype was seen at least ten times. V usage is TRBV29-1 and J usage is TRBJ1-2; D may be TRBD1 (6 bases). V was clipped by 3 bases and J by 3 bases, with 8 bases between them. Germline lookup yields CDR1 SQVTM and CDR2 ANQGSEA. This CDR3 contains 12 residues. This CDR3 reads CSVDKGDYGYTF. CDR3 DNA: TGCAGCGTTGATAAGGGGGACTATGGCTACACCTTC.

Remarks on this clonotype: An end of the junction does not agree with germline; a read error may underlie this. The chain joins TRBV7-2 to TRBJ1-4; D is unresolved. This CDR3 has 13 amino acids. CDR1 and CDR2 from the germline V gene are SGHTA and FQGNSA. The CDR3 DNA reads TGTGCCAGCAGCAACTTCCGAAATGAAGAACTGTTTTTT. Encoded protein: CASSNFRNEELFF. Drawing the rest from reference TRBV7-2 and TRBJ1-4, the complete variable domain is GAGVSQSPSNKVTEKGKDVELRCDPISGHTALYWYRQSLGQGLEFLIYFQGNSAPDKSGLPSDRFSAERTGGSVSTLTIQRTQQEDSAVYLCASSNFRNEELFFGSGTQLSVL.

Points on this clonotype: This may come from a read error, since a much larger clone is one base off. This chain links TRBV5-1 with TRBJ2-4; D may be TRBD1 (6 bases). The length of the CDR3 is 15 residues. Germline V CDR1 and CDR2: SGHRS, YFSETQ. This CDR3 reads CASSQDSLAKNIQNF. CDR3 bases: TGCGCCAGCAGCCAGGACAGTTTAGCCAAAAACATTCAGAACTTC. Full variable domain (missing parts from reference TRBV5-1 and TRBJ2-4): KAGVTQTPRYLIKTRGQQVTLSCSPISGHRSVSWYQQTPGQGLQFLFEYFSETQRNKGNFPGRFSGRQFSNSRSEMNVSTLELGDSALYLCASSQDSLAKNIQNFGAGTRLSVL.

This clonotype was picked up many times. This sequence joins TRBV6-1 and TRBJ2-5; 9 nucleotides align to TRBD1. The germline V gene has CDR1 MNHNS and CDR2 SASEGT. The CDR3 consists of 14 residues. V trimming: 4 bases; J trimming: 3 bases; junction bases outside the gene matches: 3. This chain's CDR3 is CASSVGTGKETQYF. The CDR3 DNA reads as TGTGCCAGCAGTGTGGGGACAGGGAAAGAGACCCAGTACTTC.

This clonotype was counted only a few times. The rearrangement links TRBV20-1 to TRBJ1-2; 7 positions agree with TRBD1. The CDR3 sequence is 13 residues long. The ends lost 4 bases at V and 6 bases at J; junction bases unmatched: 8. Germline assignment: CDR1 DFQATT and CDR2 SNEGSKA (reference sequence). The CDR3 coding sequence is TGCAGTGCTACAACAGGGGAAGTGGATGGCTACACCTTC. As protein: CSATTGEVDGYTF.

This clonotype was seen at least ten times. The rearrangement joins TRBV24-1 to TRBJ1-2; 7 positions agree with TRBD1. Germline V gene lookup returns CDR1 KGHDR and CDR2 SFDVKD. J was trimmed by 8 bases and V by 3 bases; bases with no gene match: 5. This CDR3 is built from 13 residues. The CDR3 DNA reads TGTGCCACCAGTGATCAAACAGGGGTAGGCTACACCTTC. Translated, it gives CATSDQTGVGYTF.

There are many counts of this clonotype. The chain recombines TRBV7-2 with TRBJ2-1; 10 bases are a match to TRBD2. There are 17 residues in the CDR3. Germline V CDR1 and CDR2: SGHTA, FQGNSA. J was trimmed by 7 bases and V by 1 base; bases with no gene match: 10. The CDR3: CASSLGAGGQRRNEQFF. In DNA, the CDR3 is TGTGCCAGCAGCTTAGGAGCGGGGGGGCAGAGGCGGAATGAGCAGTTCTTC.

Only one count was recorded for this clonotype. The chain is built from TRBV7-2 and TRBJ2-3; possibly TRBD2 for D (5 bases). V lost 5 bases, J lost 3 bases, and 15 bases lay in between. CDR1 is SGHTA and CDR2 is FQGNSA in the germline V gene. This CDR3 region has 15 residues. CDR3 residues: CASSPRTVRTDTQYF. CDR3 bases: TGTGCCAGCAGCCCCCGGACTGTTAGGACAGATACGCAGTATTTT.

Remarks on this clonotype: It may be a read error: a sequence one base away is much more abundant. The rearrangement links TRBV7-2 to TRBJ2-7, with D possibly being TRBD1 (6 bases). Germline-derived CDR1 and CDR2 are SGHTA and FQGNSA. The CDR3 is 15 amino acids. Here the CDR3 DNA reads TGTGGCAGCAGCTTCCCAGGGGCGTCCTCCTACGAGCAGTACTTC. It codes for CGSSFPGASSYEQYF.

This clonotype was counted at least ten times. This chain joins TRBV10-3 and TRBJ2-5; D is perhaps TRBD2 (5 bases). There are 13 residues in the CDR3. Germline V lookup: CDR1 ENHRY, CDR2 SYGVKD. V was clipped by 0 bases and J by 5 bases, with 7 bases between them. The CDR3 reads CAISESGVETQYF. In nucleotides, the CDR3 is TGTGCCATCAGTGAGTCCGGGGTGGAGACCCAGTACTTC.

This clonotype came up a few times. This sequence joins TRBV20-1 and TRBJ2-7; 8 nucleotides align to TRBD2. The end of the DNA is better explained by TRBJ2-5, so the J call may be wrong. There are 14 residues in the CDR3. Germline assignment: CDR1 DFQATT and CDR2 SNEGSKA (reference sequence). DNA of the CDR3: TGCAGTGCTCTCTACCGGGGGGGCCGTGAGACCCAGTACTTC. Its translation is CSALYRGGRETQYF.

The rearrangement links TRBV20-1 to TRBJ1-1, with D possibly being TRBD1 (5 bases). V was shortened by 6 bases and J by 0 bases, with 14 bases between the two germline ends. The CDR3 is made up of 14 amino acids. Germline CDR1 reads DFQATT; CDR2 reads SNEGSKA (reference sequence). CDR3 sequence: CSAPRWGMNTEAFF. The CDR3 coding sequence is TGCAGTGCCCCAAGATGGGGGATGAACACTGAAGCTTTCTTT.

The chain joins TRBV4-1 to TRBJ2-7; TRBD2 is a possible D gene (5 bases). Trimming removed 0 bases from V and 0 bases from J, with 12 bases in between. From germline, CDR1 is MGHRA and CDR2 YSYEKL. This CDR3 is 16 amino acids long. This chain's CDR3 is CASSQDWGEASYEQYF. CDR3 in DNA: TGCGCCAGCAGCCAAGATTGGGGAGAAGCCTCCTACGAGCAGTACTTC.

The V gene is TRBV7-6, the J gene TRBJ2-7; D is unresolved. Per the germline V gene, CDR1 is SGHVS and CDR2 is FNYEAQ. The CDR3 loop spans 13 amino acids. The V and J ends lost 6 bases and 0 bases respectively, with 9 bases between them. Here the CDR3 DNA reads TGTGCCAGCAGGTATCAAGCCTCCTACGAGCAGTACTTC. It yields the protein CASRYQASYEQYF.

The rearrangement uses TRBV29-1 and TRBJ1-1; D uncertain. Looked up from germline, CDR1 is SQVTM and CDR2 is ANQGSEA. Trimming took 2 bases from V and 2 from J, leaving 3 bases between them. The CDR3 totals 11 residues. In DNA, the CDR3 is TGCAGCGTTGAACTCAACACTGAAGCTTTCTTT. Protein product: CSVELNTEAFF.

The gene calls are TRBV7-2 and TRBJ2-1; 8 bases fit TRBD1. The germline V gene encodes CDR1 SGHTA and CDR2 FQGNSA. Trimming at V came to 5 bases and at J to 4 bases, leaving 16 bases not matched to a gene. This CDR3 is built from 18 residues. The CDR3: CASSITLAGGGRYNEQFF. DNA of the CDR3: TGTGCCAGCAGCATAACGCTCGCAGGGGGCGGGCGATACAATGAGCAGTTCTTC.

This chain uses TRBV29-1 with TRBJ2-1, with D hard to call. Germline V CDR1 and CDR2: SQVTM, ANQGSEA. The CDR3 loop spans 12 amino acids. V was shortened by 0 bases and J by 5 bases, with 5 bases between the two germline ends. CDR3 protein: CSVEDQNNEQFF. In nucleotides, the CDR3 is TGCAGCGTTGAAGATCAAAACAATGAGCAGTTCTTC.

V gene TRBV7-3 combines with J gene TRBJ2-1; 11 nucleotides line up with TRBD1. The CDR3 totals 14 residues. Germline CDR1 SGHTA, CDR2 FQGTGA. The trim removed 5 bases at V and 8 bases at J, leaving 5 bases unmatched. This CDR3 reads CASSQGQGADEQFF. Written as DNA, the CDR3 is TGTGCCAGCAGCCAAGGACAGGGGGCAGATGAGCAGTTCTTC. Together with reference TRBV7-3 and TRBJ2-1, the CDR3 gives the full variable domain: GAGVSQTPSNKVTEKGKYVELRCDPISGHTALYWYRQSLGQGPEFLIYFQGTGAADDSGLPNDRFFAVRPEGSVSTLKIQRTERGDSAVYLCASSQGQGADEQFFGPGTRLTVL.

This sequence joins TRBV5-1 and TRBJ1-5, with a weak D call TRBD1 (5 bases). V gave up 0 bases and J gave up 0 bases, with 16 bases separating them. Germline loops: CDR1 SGHRS, CDR2 YFSETQ. This CDR3 has 18 residues. Here the CDR3 reads CASSLDTGTEYSNQPQHF. Here the CDR3 DNA reads TGCGCCAGCAGCTTGGATACCGGGACCGAATATAGCAATCAGCCCCAGCATTTT.

This clonotype was seen a handful of times. This chain links TRBV3-1 with TRBJ1-3, with 7 bases lining up with TRBD1. The CDR3 is made up of 16 amino acids. V was pared by 0 bases and J by 4 bases, with 6 bases of the junction left unmatched. Germline V gene sequence: CDR1 LGHDT, CDR2 YNNKEL (reference sequence). This CDR3 is CASSQDPGQRGNTIYF. The CDR3 coding sequence is TGTGCCAGCAGCCAAGATCCGGGACAGCGAGGAAACACCATATATTTT.

This sequence joins TRBV2 and TRBJ2-7; the D gene is possibly TRBD1 (5 bases). Germline V gene data show CDR1 as SNHLY and CDR2 as FYNNEI. V lost 4 bases and J lost 3, with 10 bases in between. This CDR3 is built from 13 residues. The CDR3 spells CASSGAGNYEQYF. CDR3 nucleotide sequence: TGTGCCAGCAGTGGGGCAGGGAACTACGAGCAGTACTTC. Full variable domain (outside the CDR3, taken from reference TRBV2 and TRBJ2-7): EPEVTQTPSHQVTQMGQEVILRCVPISNHLYFYWYRQILGQKVEFLVSFYNNEISEKSEIFDDQFSVERPDGSNFTLKIRSTKLEDSAMYFCASSGAGNYEQYFGPGTRLTVT.

The chain carries TRBV5-1 and TRBJ2-1, with TRBD2 identical over 7 bases. Germline V CDR1 and CDR2: SGHRS, YFSETQ. V shed 4 bases and J 5 bases; nucleotides not matched to a gene: 12. The CDR3 is 16 residues long. CDR3 in amino acids: CASSPLANPPNNEQFF. The CDR3 DNA reads TGCGCCAGCAGCCCACTAGCGAATCCCCCTAACAATGAGCAGTTCTTC.

This rearrangement joins TRBV7-9 to TRBJ2-2; 8 bases match TRBD2. CDR3 length: 16 residues. V was clipped by 7 bases and J by 4 bases; unmatched bases: 11. The V gene's germline CDR1 is SEHNR and CDR2 FQNEAQ (reference sequence). The CDR3 DNA is TGTGCCAGCACTCTGCGGGCTAGCGGGTTCACCGGGGAGCTGTTTTTT. Translated, it gives CASTLRASGFTGELFF.

The V and J genes are TRBV20-1 and TRBJ2-7; 7 bases align to TRBD1. The CDR3 totals 13 residues. Germline V CDR1 and CDR2: DFQATT, SNEGSKA (reference sequence). Unmatched junction bases numbered 9, after V lost 5 bases and J lost 5 bases. This CDR3 is CSASDRSAHEQYF. The DNA of the CDR3 is TGCAGTGCTTCGGACAGGTCAGCCCACGAGCAGTACTTC.